This TCR beta chain was observed in a study of OX40 agonist ivuxolimab in advanced cancers. In the study overall: Each patient was given ivuxolimab into a vein every 2 weeks, at 0.01 to 10 mg/kg. Checkpoint inhibitors had been given previously to 35% to 50% of patients.

Regarding this clone: Its antigen remains unidentified.

Trimming removed 3 bases at V and 5 bases at J, with 11 bases between. CDR1 and CDR2 (germline): MDHEN, SYDVKM. The CDR3 has 13 residues. At cycle 4 day 1, cycle 7 day 1, and baseline, blood was sampled. Broader study findings: Clonal expansion by week 6 occurred in CD4+ and CD8+ blood T cells (at 0.1 to 3.0 mg/kg).

The data were produced by immunoSEQ multiplex PCR, yet TCRdb's version contains in-frame clones alone and is incomplete. The repertoire holds approximately 76,000 clones, with less than 90% as singletons. The sample here was CD4+ or CD8+ T cells sorted from blood, taken in a trial of the OX40 agonist ivuxolimab. The rearrangement links TRBV28 to TRBJ2-7; D gene unclear. The source is an adult with an advanced solid tumor such as melanoma, head and neck, liver or kidney cancer. In DNA form, the CDR3 reads TGTGCCAGCAGTTTGGCGTTCGTCGACGAGCAGTACTTC. It codes for CASSLAFVDEQYF.